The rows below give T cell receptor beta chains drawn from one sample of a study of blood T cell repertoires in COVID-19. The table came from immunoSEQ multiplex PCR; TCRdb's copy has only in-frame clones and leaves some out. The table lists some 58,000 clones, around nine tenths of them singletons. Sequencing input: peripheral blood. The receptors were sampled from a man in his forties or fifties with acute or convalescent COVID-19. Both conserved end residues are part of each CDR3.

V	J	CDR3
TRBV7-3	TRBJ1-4	CASSLMAGEKLFF
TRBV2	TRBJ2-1	CASRAGYNEQFF
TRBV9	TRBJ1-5	CASRNGGYNQPQHF
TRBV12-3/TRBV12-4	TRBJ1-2	CASSYNRGGGYTF
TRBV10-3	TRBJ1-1	CANRGSEWTEAFF
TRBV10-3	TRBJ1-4	CAISESTVNEKLFF
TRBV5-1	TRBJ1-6	CASSWKGAGGSPLHF
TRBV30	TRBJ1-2	CAWSGRVPSGYTF
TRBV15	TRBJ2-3	CATSRDRTGGNTQYF
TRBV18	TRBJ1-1	CASSADENTEAFF
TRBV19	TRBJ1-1	CASSINGQNTEAFF
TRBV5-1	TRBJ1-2	CASSSGQASINYGYTF
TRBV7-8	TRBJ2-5	CASSPFTSLETQYF
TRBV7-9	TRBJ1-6	CASSLVWDRRGSYNSPLHF
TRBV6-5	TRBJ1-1	CASSRTGGLSGKAFF
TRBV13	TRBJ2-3	CASSPRGGNTDTQYF
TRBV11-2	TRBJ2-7	CASSLDRRVSYEQYF
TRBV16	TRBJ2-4	CASSQGTENIQYF
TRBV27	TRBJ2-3	CASSSPGLGGISTDTQYF
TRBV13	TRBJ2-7	CASSSLAGGYEQYF
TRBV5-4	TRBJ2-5	CASSRQVQETQYF
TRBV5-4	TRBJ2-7	CAPKAGRGYEQYF
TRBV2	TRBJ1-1	CASRKDRGGEAFF
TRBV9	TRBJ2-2	CASSVSGGDTGELFF
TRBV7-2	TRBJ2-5	CASSLAHLAGGQIQYF
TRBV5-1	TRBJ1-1	CASSLSGRFMNTEAFF
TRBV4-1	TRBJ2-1	CASSQLAGHNEQFF
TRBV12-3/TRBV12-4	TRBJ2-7	CASRMASTYEQYF
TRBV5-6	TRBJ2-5	CASSLVVVGETQYF
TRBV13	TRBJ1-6	CASSLRQGNNSPLHF
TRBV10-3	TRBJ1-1	CATRTGDTTEAFF
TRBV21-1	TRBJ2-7	CAGRTRTNEQYF
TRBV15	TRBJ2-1	CATSFIDEQFF
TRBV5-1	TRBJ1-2	CASSPLGQASYGYTF
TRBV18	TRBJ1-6	CASSRPTDPWTLHF
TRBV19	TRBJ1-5	CASAGTGTLGNQPQHF
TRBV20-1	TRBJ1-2	CSASYSSYGYTF
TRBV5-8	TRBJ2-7	CASSLSGRERYEQYF
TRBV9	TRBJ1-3	CASSQSGGQGRNTIYF
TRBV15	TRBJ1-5	CATSQNERARQPQHF
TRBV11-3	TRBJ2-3	CASSLGVTAGGTDTQYF
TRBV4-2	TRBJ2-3	CASSRGDGGGRTDTQYF
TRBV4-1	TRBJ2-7	CASSQDKLAGYEQYF
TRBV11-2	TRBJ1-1	CASRRGADEAFF
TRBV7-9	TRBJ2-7	CASSSNPNKGAYEQYF
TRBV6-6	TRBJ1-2	CASSYVEGGGYTF
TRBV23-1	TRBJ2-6	CASNRGPGANVLTF
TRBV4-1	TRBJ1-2	CASSLLARSVLGYTF
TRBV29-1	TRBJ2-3	CSVEGDTGTGTDTQYF
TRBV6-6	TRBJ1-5	CASRRQGVQPQHF
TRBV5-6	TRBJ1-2	CASSFADRAFSGYTF
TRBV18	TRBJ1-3	CASSPPDRVPGNTIYF
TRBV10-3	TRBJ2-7	CAISARGQGMDEQYF